The 28 T cell receptor beta chains below come from one sample, sequenced in a study of liver allograft versus peripheral blood T cells (dated by TCRdb to 2018 to 2020). Describing the broader study: The study compared the T cell receptor repertoires present in transplanted livers with the repertoires present in the peripheral blood of liver transplant recipients.

The instrument given in TCRdb is Illumina MiSeq. TCRdb reworked the public reads: Q25 trimming with fastp, MiXCR clone assembly, productive beta chains retained. Identical CDR3 proteins give one entry, which carries the most common genes and DNA. The table for this sample lists about 9,100 distinct CDR3 sequences; approximately 20% of them were counted only once. The ten largest clones represent 5.4% of the sample. Source of these receptors: a human patient who had a liver transplant. After a transplant, the graft donor may have provided part of the T cells.

J is TRBJ1-5 and V is TRBV30; 7 nucleotides match TRBD1. This CDR3 contains 14 residues. J was trimmed by 7 bases and V by 4 bases; bases with no gene match: 10. CDR1 is GTSNPN and CDR2 is SVGIG in the germline V gene (reference sequence). The CDR3 nucleotides read TGTGCCTGGAAAGGTTTAGGGGGCGGGCAGCCCCAGCATTTT. The encoded protein is CAWKGLGGGQPQHF.

The chain couples TRBV28 to TRBJ2-7; perhaps TRBD1 as D (6 bases). CDR1 is MDHEN, CDR2 SYDVKM, per germline. The V end was cut by 5 bases, the J end by 2 bases, with 25 bases between. This CDR3 contains 18 residues. The CDR3 reads CASSGSLLLQGRTYEQYF. CDR3 nucleotide sequence: TGTGCCAGCAGTGGATCTCTTTTGTTACAGGGTAGAACCTACGAGCAGTACTTC.

This clonotype was seen only once. The chain recombines TRBV30 with TRBJ2-1, with a tentative D call TRBD2 (6 bases). Trimming pared 3 bases from V and 3 bases from J, leaving 15 bases between. Germline V lookup: CDR1 GTSNPN, CDR2 SVGIG (reference sequence). The CDR3 is 15 amino acids. CDR3 nucleotides: TGTGCCTGGAGCCTCCCGGGGCGGGGCTACAATGAGCAGTTCTTC. It encodes CAWSLPGRGYNEQFF.

The chain employs TRBV5-5 and TRBJ1-1; D remains unclear. The CDR3 length is 14 residues. The V gene lost 2 bases and the J gene lost 0 bases, with 8 bases spanning the gap. Per the germline V gene, CDR1 is SGHKS and CDR2 is YYEKEE (reference sequence). The DNA of the CDR3 is TGTGCCAGCAGCTTCGAGTTGGTGAACACTGAAGCTTTCTTT. This gives the protein CASSFELVNTEAFF. The full variable domain, rest sourced from reference TRBV5-5 and TRBJ1-1, is DAGVTQSPTHLIKTRGQQVTLRCSPISGHKSVSWYQQVLGQGPQFIFQYYEKEERGRGNFPDRFSARQFPNYSSELNVNALLLGDSALYLCASSFELVNTEAFFGQGTRLTVV.

This sequence joins TRBV19 and TRBJ1-4, with 7 bases that match TRBD1. The CDR3 loop spans 14 amino acids. V dropped 8 bases and J dropped 2; count of bases not matched to a gene: 5. Germline CDR1 is LNHDA and CDR2 is SQIVND (reference sequence). The CDR3 spells CASSRGQTNEKLFF. As DNA, the CDR3 is TGTGCCAGTTCCCGGGGACAGACTAATGAAAAACTGTTTTTT.

The table lists this clonotype with many counts. The chain is built from TRBV6-6 and TRBJ1-3, with 7 positions matching TRBD1. There are 15 residues in the CDR3. Trimming cost V 2 bases and J 3 bases; bases outside gene matches: 4. Germline V gene lookup returns CDR1 MNHNY and CDR2 SVGAGI (reference sequence). CDR3 residues: CASSYLRQGGNTIYF. In DNA, the CDR3 is TGTGCCAGCAGTTACCTGCGACAGGGTGGAAACACCATATATTTT.

The rearrangement links TRBV18 to TRBJ2-7; D possibly matches TRBD1 or TRBD2 (5 bases each). The germline V gene has CDR1 KGHSH and CDR2 LQKENI. V lost 3 bases and J lost 5, with 17 bases in between. The CDR3 covers 15 residues. This chain's CDR3 is CASSPEDGASHEQYF. CDR3 in DNA: TGTGCCAGCTCACCCGAGGACGGGGCAAGCCACGAGCAGTACTTC.

This clonotype is deemed medium-sized. J is TRBJ1-6 and V is TRBV19; no reliable D call. V lost 3 bases and J lost 10, with 16 bases in between. The CDR3 is 15 amino acids. Germline assignment: CDR1 LNHDA and CDR2 SQIVND (reference sequence). The CDR3 reads CASSISLSKISPLHF. CDR3 nucleotides: TGTGCCAGTAGTATTTCTCTCTCAAAGATCTCACCCCTCCACTTT.

This clonotype was detected ten times or more. The chain has TRBV28 and TRBJ1-5; weak D call: TRBD1 (6 bases). Germline V gene data show CDR1 as MDHEN and CDR2 as SYDVKM. V was shortened by 5 bases and J by 6 bases, with 17 bases between the two germline ends. This CDR3 contains 15 residues. The CDR3 is CASSVRGGEPQPQHF. DNA for the CDR3: TGTGCCAGCAGTGTTAGAGGGGGTGAGCCTCAGCCCCAGCATTTT.

V and J are TRBV7-2 and TRBJ2-1; unclear D gene. The germline gives CDR1 SGHTA, CDR2 FQGNSA. V was clipped by 2 bases and J by 10 bases, with 6 bases between them. CDR3 length equals 11 residues. The CDR3 here is CASSLRQEQFF. The CDR3 nucleotides read TGTGCCAGCAGCTTAAGACAAGAGCAGTTCTTC.

By share of the sample, this clonotype is medium-sized. The gene calls are TRBV7-2 and TRBJ2-5; D gene ambiguous. V dropped 1 base and J dropped 7 bases, with 4 bases sitting between them. Germline V gene lookup returns CDR1 SGHTA and CDR2 FQGNSA. The CDR3 totals 11 residues. CDR3 sequence: CASSLDGTQYF. CDR3 in DNA: TGTGCCAGCAGCTTAGACGGGACCCAGTACTTC.

This clonotype is labeled as medium-sized. The CDR3 region has the DNA TGTGCCAGTAAGGGGCAGGGGTCCTACGAGCAGTACTTC. Protein product: CASKGQGSYEQYF. The chain combines TRBV19 with TRBJ2-7; tentatively, D is TRBD1 (6 bases). Germline CDR1 reads LNHDA; CDR2 reads SQIVND (reference sequence). The CDR3 runs to 13 residues. V was clipped by 7 bases and J by 1 base, with 11 bases between them. Using reference TRBV19 and TRBJ2-7 for the parts outside the CDR3, the full variable domain is DGGITQSPKYLFRKEGQNVTLSCEQNLNHDAMYWYRQDPGQGLRLIYYSQIVNDFQKGDIAEGYSVSREKKESFPLTVTSAQKNPTAFYLCASKGQGSYEQYFGPGTRLTVT.

J is TRBJ1-4 and V is TRBV7-2; TRBD1 matches at 9 bases. Germline CDR1 and CDR2: SGHTA and FQGNSA. J gave up 7 bases and V 5 bases, and 5 bases lay outside the gene matches. CDR3 length: 14 amino acids. The CDR3 here is CASSRTGDSEKLFF. For the CDR3, the DNA is TGTGCCAGCAGCCGGACAGGGGACAGTGAAAAACTGTTTTTT.

Sample share makes this clonotype medium-sized (0.01 to 0.1%). This rearrangement joins TRBV19 to TRBJ2-2, with a possible D match to TRBD2 (5 bases). Germline V lookup: CDR1 LNHDA, CDR2 SQIVND (reference sequence). The CDR3 loop spans 14 amino acids. CDR3 coding DNA: TGTGCGACTACCGACCGCGGACGGATCGGGGAGCTGTTTTTT. Amino acids: CATTDRGRIGELFF.

By its share, this clonotype is medium-sized. As DNA, the CDR3 is TGTGCCAGCTCACCAAAAACTAGCGGGGGGATAACAGATACGCAGTATTTT. Its protein is CASSPKTSGGITDTQYF. The gene calls are TRBV18 and TRBJ2-3; TRBD2 aligns across 12 bases. The J segment lost 3 bases and the V segment lost 2 bases, leaving 6 bases of the junction unmatched. CDR1 and CDR2 from the germline V gene are KGHSH and LQKENI. The CDR3 runs 17 residues.

The V gene is TRBV20-1, the J gene TRBJ1-1; D ambiguous. Germline assignment: CDR1 DFQATT and CDR2 SNEGSKA (reference sequence). Between the trimmed V and J ends, which lost 3 bases and 4 bases, there was a span of 6 bases. The CDR3 length is 11 residues. The CDR3 coding sequence is TGCAGTGCTAGGGAAAGCACTGAAGCTTTCTTT. It translates to CSARESTEAFF.

The chain recombines TRBV30 with TRBJ1-6; no clear D. The CDR3 consists of 16 residues. Trimming pared 2 bases from V and 0 bases from J, leaving 11 bases between. Looked up from germline, CDR1 is GTSNPN and CDR2 is SVGIG (reference sequence). CDR3 protein: CAWSMGGSSYNSPLHF. In DNA, the CDR3 is TGTGCCTGGAGTATGGGCGGAAGCTCCTATAATTCACCCCTCCACTTT.

The sample holds a few counts of this clonotype. Here the CDR3 reads CASSLTYTGPNTGELFF. DNA for the CDR3: TGTGCCAGCAGCTTAACGTATACGGGGCCGAACACCGGGGAGCTGTTTTTT. V gene TRBV7-3 combines with J gene TRBJ2-2; tentatively, D is TRBD1 or TRBD2 (5 bases each). Germline V CDR1 and CDR2: SGHTA, FQGTGA. The CDR3 covers 17 residues. Trimming cost V 0 bases and J 0 bases, with 11 bases left between them.

This clonotype turned up a few times. The V gene is TRBV5-5, the J gene TRBJ1-6; 7 nucleotides match TRBD1. Germline V CDR1 and CDR2: SGHKS, YYEKEE (reference sequence). V was pared by 0 bases and J by 7 bases, with 7 bases of the junction left unmatched. The CDR3 has 16 amino acids. CDR3 sequence: CASSLAMDRSNSPLHF. The CDR3 DNA is TGTGCCAGCAGCTTGGCGATGGACAGGTCGAATTCACCCCTCCACTTT.

In its sample, this clonotype is medium-sized (0.01 to 0.1%). V usage is TRBV15 and J usage is TRBJ2-6; weak D call: TRBD1 (6 bases). This CDR3 contains 16 residues. Germline V gene lookup returns CDR1 LNHNV and CDR2 YYDKDF (reference sequence). Trimming removed 1 base at V and 1 base at J, with 8 bases between. The CDR3 protein is CATSRARGSGANVLTF. CDR3 bases: TGTGCCACCAGCAGAGCCAGGGGTTCTGGGGCCAACGTCCTGACTTTC.

This clonotype counts as medium-sized. This chain joins TRBV19 and TRBJ2-3; the D gene is possibly TRBD1 (5 bases). Trimming pared 3 bases from V and 5 bases from J, leaving 18 bases between. The germline CDR1 and CDR2 sequences are LNHDA and SQIVND (reference sequence). The CDR3 is made up of 16 amino acids. The CDR3 loop is CASSMGNDKRGDTQYF. CDR3 nucleotides: TGTGCCAGTAGTATGGGGAACGACAAAAGGGGAGATACGCAGTATTTT. Supplemented by reference TRBV19 and TRBJ2-3, the full variable domain reads DGGITQSPKYLFRKEGQNVTLSCEQNLNHDAMYWYRQDPGQGLRLIYYSQIVNDFQKGDIAEGYSVSREKKESFPLTVTSAQKNPTAFYLCASSMGNDKRGDTQYFGPGTRLTVL.

This clonotype is medium-sized in the sample. This rearrangement joins TRBV6-1 to TRBJ1-6, with D perhaps TRBD1 (5 bases). Germline V CDR1 and CDR2: MNHNS, SASEGT. The CDR3 extends over 16 amino acids. Deletions cut 4 bases from V and 5 bases from J, with 15 bases between. The CDR3 DNA reads TGTGCCAGCAGTGTTTGGGGCGGTGTTGATAATTCACCCCTCCACTTT. This encodes CASSVWGGVDNSPLHF.

The V and J genes are TRBV20-1 and TRBJ1-5; D is unresolved. Germline-derived CDR1 and CDR2 are DFQATT and SNEGSKA (reference sequence). The V end was cut by 1 base, the J end by 5 bases, with 12 bases between. This CDR3 is built from 14 residues. CDR3 region: CSARVGGWDQPQHF. The CDR3, as DNA: TGCAGTGCTAGAGTAGGAGGGTGGGATCAGCCCCAGCATTTT.

This rearrangement joins TRBV7-2 to TRBJ1-2; D remains ambiguous. This CDR3 has 12 amino acids. V was cut by 5 bases and J by 5 bases, with 9 bases left in between. The V gene's germline CDR1 is SGHTA and CDR2 FQGNSA. The CDR3 is CASSGRNYGYTF. Here the CDR3 DNA reads TGTGCCAGCAGCGGACGGAATTATGGCTACACCTTC.

This chain connects TRBV12-3 or TRBV12-4 to TRBJ2-5; perhaps TRBD2 as D (6 bases). This CDR3 contains 15 residues. V gave up 4 bases and J gave up 1 base, with 13 bases separating them. This chain's CDR3 is CASSSPGTSQETQYF. In nucleotides, the CDR3 is TGTGCCAGCAGTTCCCCCGGGACTTCCCAAGAGACCCAGTACTTC.

The chain recombines TRBV7-3 with TRBJ2-2; either TRBD1 or TRBD2 may supply D (5 bases each). Germline loops: CDR1 SGHTA, CDR2 FQGTGA. V was cut by 4 bases and J by 6 bases, with 12 bases left in between. The CDR3 loop spans 14 amino acids. The CDR3 DNA is TGTGCCAGCAGCTGGCAGGGAGTATCCGGGGAGCTGTTTTTT. It is translated as CASSWQGVSGELFF.

At least ten counts were recorded for this clonotype. The chain employs TRBV7-9 and TRBJ2-1; 9 bases are a match to TRBD2. From germline, CDR1 is SEHNR and CDR2 FQNEAQ (reference sequence). This CDR3 has 14 amino acids. V shed 5 bases, J shed 2 bases, and the junction held 1 base outside the gene matches. CDR3 amino acids: CASSPSGTYNEQFF. In nucleotides, the CDR3 is TGTGCCAGCAGCCCTAGCGGGACCTACAATGAGCAGTTCTTC. Full variable domain (missing parts from reference TRBV7-9 and TRBJ2-1): DTGVSQNPRHKITKRGQNVTFRCDPISEHNRLYWYRQTLGQGPEFLTYFQNEAQLEKSRLLSDRFSAERPKGSFSTLEIQRTEQGDSAMYLCASSPSGTYNEQFFGPGTRLTVL.

A few counts support this clonotype. V is TRBV25-1 and J is TRBJ2-7, with 14 bases identical to TRBD2. Germline V lookup: CDR1 MGHDK, CDR2 SYGVNS. Trimming cost V 3 bases and J 6 bases; bases outside gene matches: 7. The CDR3 sequence is 16 residues long. The chain's CDR3 is CASSDPGTSGRPEQYF. CDR3 DNA sequence: TGTGCCAGCAGTGACCCTGGGACTAGCGGGAGACCCGAGCAGTACTTC.